Sequencing of this T cell receptor beta chain was carried out in a study of T-cell memory formation after mild COVID-19. General study points: From day 15 to 85, contracting clones were balanced between CD4 and CD8, whereas later expanders leaned toward CD4+. The main location of contracting CD4+ clones was CM and EM, and that of contracting CD8+ clones was EMRA.

Constant-segment-primed 5'RACE gave TCR alpha and TCR beta cDNA libraries with sample barcodes and UMIs. In TCRdb, the 5' RACE reads were re-called with MiXCR into one record per CDR3 protein. The sample carries about 470,000 distinct CDR3 sequences, 15% to 20% recorded once. The V end was cut by 4 bases, the J end by 5 bases, with 17 bases between. This CDR3 spans 16 amino acids. Looked up from germline, CDR1 is SGHVS and CDR2 is FQNEAQ. Comment on this clonotype: Antigen unknown.

The chain employs TRBV7-8 and TRBJ1-4; D is possibly TRBD1 (5 bases). This clonotype was obtained from an adult woman who had mild COVID-19 (a few samples of this study predate the infection). Cell type and time point are not known. Sequenced input: PBMCs or a T cell subset sorted from them (not recorded which). Here the CDR3 DNA reads TGTGCCAGCAGCTCCAGCGGGGCAACCAGGAATGAAAAACTGTTTTTT. Encoded protein: CASSSSGATRNEKLFF.